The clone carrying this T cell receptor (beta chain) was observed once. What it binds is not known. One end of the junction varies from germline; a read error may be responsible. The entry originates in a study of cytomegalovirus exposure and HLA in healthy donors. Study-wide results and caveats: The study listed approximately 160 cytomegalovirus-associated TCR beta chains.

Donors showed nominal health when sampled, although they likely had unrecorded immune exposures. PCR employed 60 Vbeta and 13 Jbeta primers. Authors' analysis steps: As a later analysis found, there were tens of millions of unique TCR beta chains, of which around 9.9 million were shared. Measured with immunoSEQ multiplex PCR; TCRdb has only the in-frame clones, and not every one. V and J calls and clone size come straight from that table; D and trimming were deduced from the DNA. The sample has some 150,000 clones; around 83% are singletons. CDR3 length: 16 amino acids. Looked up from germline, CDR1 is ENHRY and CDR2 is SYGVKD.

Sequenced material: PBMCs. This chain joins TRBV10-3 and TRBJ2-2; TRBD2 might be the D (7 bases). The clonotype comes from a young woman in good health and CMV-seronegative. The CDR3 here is CAISDKAGANTGELFF. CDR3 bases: TGTGCCATCAGTGATAAGGCGGGGGCGAATACCGGGGAGCTGTTTTTT.